Sequencing of this TCR beta chain was carried out in a study of T-cell reconstitution after alpha-beta-depleted transplantation in children. General observations from the study: Two months or so post-transplant, alpha-beta T cells reportedly derived from several hundred expanded graft clones. By one year post-transplant, T-cell counts and diversity largely arose from T cells that were newly produced.

This clonotype was seen a few times. Its antigen is currently unknown. Unique molecular identifiers featured in how the TCRbeta library was prepared. TCRdb re-called the PCR reads with MiXCR, one entry per CDR3 protein. The sample contains 500,000 or so distinct CDR3 sequences, approximately 10% of which appear only once. The CDR3 is 15 residues long. With V trimmed by 6 bases and J by 0 bases, 7 bases remained unmatched. Germline V lookup: CDR1 MGHRA, CDR2 YSYEKL. The sample consisted of PBMCs, mostly from graft donor cells, taken 180 days after TCRalphabeta/CD19-depleted stem cell transplant. This TCR derives from a female patient under 10 years old who had a stem cell transplant for aplastic anemia, so the T cells may come from the graft donor. The rearrangement uses TRBV4-1 and TRBJ2-5; 7 bases line up with TRBD1. Here the CDR3 DNA reads TGCGCCAGCAGAGACCCCGGGACAGACCAAGAGACCCAGTACTTC. This translates into CASRDPGTDQETQYF.